One and the same sample provided the 5 T cell receptor beta chains below, sequenced in a study of PD-1 blockade in classical Hodgkin lymphoma (dated by TCRdb to between 2020 and 2021). The method was the immunoSEQ multiplex PCR assay. In its TCRdb copy, this immuneACCESS table keeps in-frame sequences only and misses some clones. Where compared with another copy, unresolved V genes explain less than half of these, and the others have no known cause. This sample has about 40,000 clones in its table, and 76% of those were observed once. The ten most abundant clones make up about 10% of the sample. In the paper's terms, the time point label means: cycle 1 day 1 (C1D1), immediately before nivolumab initiation. Every trial patient had relapsed following autologous stem cell transplantation, and prior brentuximab vedotin exposure was what differed among cohorts A, B and C. The material was peripheral blood mononuclear cells (PBMCs), obtained at baseline. The receptors were sampled from a human donor with classical Hodgkin lymphoma.

The chain employs TRBV5-6 and TRBJ2-7; no definite D call. This CDR3 has 15 residues. Trimming stripped 6 bases from V and 5 bases from J, with 21 bases between. Germline lookup yields CDR1 SGHDT and CDR2 YYEEEE. CDR3 sequence (DNA): TGTGCCAGCACATATGACCGGCAGGCCACGAACGAGCAGTACTTC. Its translation is CASTYDRQATNEQYF.

This clone came up a few times. The chain joins TRBV6-6 to TRBJ1-2; D is unresolved. The length of the CDR3 is 13 residues. V dropped 5 bases and J dropped 3 bases, with 10 bases sitting between them. Germline V gives CDR1 MNHNY, CDR2 SVGAGI (reference sequence). The chain's CDR3 is CASSRLGDYGYTF. DNA of the CDR3: TGTGCCAGCAGTCGACTGGGAGACTATGGCTACACCTTC.

The rearrangement uses TRBV25-1 and TRBJ1-1, with D possibly TRBD1 on 5 matching bases. The V and J ends lost 7 bases and 5 bases respectively, with 17 bases between them. CDR1 is MGHDK, CDR2 SYGVNS, per germline. The CDR3 is 14 amino acids. In DNA, the CDR3 is TGTGCCAGCACGTTGCCGGGGCCAAAAACTGAAGCTTTCTTT. The encoded protein is CASTLPGPKTEAFF.

The gene calls are TRBV4-1 and TRBJ2-5; 9 bases fit TRBD2. Looked up from germline, CDR1 is MGHRA and CDR2 is YSYEKL. CDR3 size: 17 residues. Trimming removed 4 bases from V and 1 base from J; junction bases left unmatched: 10. CDR3 amino acids: CASSRPGGAGGQETQYF. The CDR3 DNA reads as TGCGCCAGCAGCCGGCCGGGGGGAGCGGGAGGCCAAGAGACCCAGTACTTC.

The chain uses TRBV28 and TRBJ2-1; TRBD2 might be the D (5 bases). V was shortened by 3 bases and J by 7 bases, with 7 bases between the two germline ends. This CDR3 contains 12 residues. The germline V gene has CDR1 MDHEN and CDR2 SYDVKM. This chain's CDR3 is CASSLGRNEQFF. CDR3 in DNA: TGTGCCAGCAGTTTGGGGAGAAATGAGCAGTTCTTC.